This T cell receptor beta chain was identified during a study of T-cell memory formation after mild COVID-19. Study as a whole: TCR clustering was largely donor specific.

V lost 3 bases to trimming and J lost 7 bases, with 10 bases between them. The germline CDR1 and CDR2 sequences are SGHTA and FQGNSA. The CDR3 loop spans 14 amino acids. About this clonotype itself: The antigen remains unidentified.

Overall study results and limits: Balance between CD4 and CD8 was seen in clones contracting day 15 to 85, and a CD4+ lean was seen in later expanders. Researchers found some responding clones in pre-infection memory, a sign that cross-reactive memory joined.

TCR alpha and TCR beta cDNA libraries carrying sample barcodes and UMIs came from 5'RACE with constant-segment primers. TCRdb used MiXCR to reprocess the 5' RACE reads, holding one entry per CDR3 protein. In the table there are hundreds of thousands of distinct CDR3 sequences, approximately 15% of which are singletons. This chain joins TRBV7-2 and TRBJ1-6; a weak D match, TRBD1 (6 bases). Source material: PBMCs or a T cell subset sorted from them (not recorded which). This receptor was taken from a man aged 18 to 30 who had mild COVID-19 (a few samples of this study predate the infection). Cell type and time point are not known. CDR3: CASSFGDKNSPLHF. CDR3 nucleotides: TGTGCCAGCAGCTTCGGGGACAAGAATTCACCCCTCCACTTT.